This TCR beta chain was observed in a study of T-cell reconstitution after alpha-beta-depleted transplantation in children. Findings and limits, study-wide: The study traced high day-60 TCRbeta diversity in some patients to surviving recipient T cells and thymic progenitors. Newly produced T cells mostly accounted for T-cell counts and diversity one year post-transplant.

The table lists this clonotype with many counts. Its antigen is undetermined. Unique molecular identifiers featured in how the TCRbeta library was prepared. TCRdb passed the PCR reads through MiXCR, listing each CDR3 protein once. The sample has hundreds of thousands of distinct CDR3 sequences, roughly 15% seen once. The receptor was isolated from a boy younger than two who had a stem cell transplant for Wiskott-Aldrich syndrome, so the T cells may come from the graft donor. Sequencing used PBMCs, mostly from graft donor cells, obtained 360 days after TCRalphabeta/CD19-depleted stem cell transplant.

CDR3 sequence reads: CASSQDQRGEQFF. The CDR3 nucleotides are TGCGCCAGCAGCCAAGATCAACGGGGTGAGCAGTTCTTC. The rearrangement uses TRBV4-3 and TRBJ2-1, with D perhaps TRBD2 (5 bases). In germline, CDR1 is LGHNA, CDR2 YSLEER. V gave up 0 bases and J gave up 9 bases, with 9 bases separating them. The length of the CDR3 is 13 residues.